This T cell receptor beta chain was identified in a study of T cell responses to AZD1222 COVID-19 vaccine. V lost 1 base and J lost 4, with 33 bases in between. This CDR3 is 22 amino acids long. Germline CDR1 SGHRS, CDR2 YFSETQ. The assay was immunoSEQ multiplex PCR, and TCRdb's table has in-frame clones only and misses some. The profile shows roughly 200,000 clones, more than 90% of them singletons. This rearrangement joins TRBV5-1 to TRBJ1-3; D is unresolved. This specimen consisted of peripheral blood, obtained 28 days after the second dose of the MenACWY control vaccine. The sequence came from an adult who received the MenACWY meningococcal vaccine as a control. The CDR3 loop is CASSLFRVGTNLSPTIGNTIYF. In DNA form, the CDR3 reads TGCGCCAGCAGCTTGTTTCGGGTAGGAACTAACCTTTCCCCGACAATAGGAAACACCATATATTTT.